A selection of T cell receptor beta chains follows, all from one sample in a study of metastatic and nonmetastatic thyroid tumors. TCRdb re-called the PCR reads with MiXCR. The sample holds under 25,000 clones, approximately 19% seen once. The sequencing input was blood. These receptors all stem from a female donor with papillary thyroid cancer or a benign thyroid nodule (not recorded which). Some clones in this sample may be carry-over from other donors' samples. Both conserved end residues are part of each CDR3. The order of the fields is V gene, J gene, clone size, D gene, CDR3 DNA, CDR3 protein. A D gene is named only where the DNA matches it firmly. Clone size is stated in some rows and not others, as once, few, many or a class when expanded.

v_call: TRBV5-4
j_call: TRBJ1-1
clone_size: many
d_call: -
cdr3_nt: TGTGCCAGCAGCGGGAGGGGGGCGAACACTGAAGCTTTCTTT
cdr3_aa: CASSGRGANTEAFF

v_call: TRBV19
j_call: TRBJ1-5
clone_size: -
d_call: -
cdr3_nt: TGTGCCAGTAGTAGTCGGGACCGAAGCAATCAGCCCCAGCATTTT
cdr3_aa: CASSSRDRSNQPQHF

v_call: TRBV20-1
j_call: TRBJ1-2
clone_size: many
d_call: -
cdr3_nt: TGCAGTGCTAGAACAAGTAACTATGGCTACACCTTC
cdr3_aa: CSARTSNYGYTF

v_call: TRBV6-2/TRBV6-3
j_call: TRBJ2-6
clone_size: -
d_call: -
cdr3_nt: TGTGCCAGCAGTTACAGGGTTAGGTCTAACGTCCTGACTTTC
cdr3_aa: CASSYRVRSNVLTF

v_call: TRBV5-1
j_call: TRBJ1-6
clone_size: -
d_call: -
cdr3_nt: TGCGCCAGCAGCATCGGGCGTCATTCACCCCTCCACTTT
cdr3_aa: CASSIGRHSPLHF

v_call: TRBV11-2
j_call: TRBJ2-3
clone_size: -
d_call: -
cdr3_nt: TGTTCCAGCATCTTTTCACTGGGGCAGGGCACAGATACGCAGTATTTT
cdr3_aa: CSSIFSLGQGTDTQYF

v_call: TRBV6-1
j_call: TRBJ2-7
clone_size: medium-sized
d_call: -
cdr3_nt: TGTGCCAGTTTCGAGTACGGGGTTTCCTACGAGCAGTACTTC
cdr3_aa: CASFEYGVSYEQYF

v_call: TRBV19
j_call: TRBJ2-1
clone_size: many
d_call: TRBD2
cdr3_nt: TGTGCCAGTAGCAGACTAGCGGGAAACAATGAGCAGTTCTTC
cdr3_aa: CASSRLAGNNEQFF

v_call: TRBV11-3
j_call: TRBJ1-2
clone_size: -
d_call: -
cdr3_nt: TGTGCCAGCAGCCACGCCAATCCCTATGCGGGCTACACCTTC
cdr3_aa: CASSHANPYAGYTF

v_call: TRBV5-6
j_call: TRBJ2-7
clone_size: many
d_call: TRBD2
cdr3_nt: TGTGCCAGCAGGAGGACTAGCGGGAGTGGTCACGAGCAGTACTTC
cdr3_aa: CASRRTSGSGHEQYF

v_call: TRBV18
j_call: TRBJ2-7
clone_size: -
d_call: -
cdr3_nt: TGTGCCAGCTCACCAGGGGGCAGGGGCCACGAGCAGTACTTC
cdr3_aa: CASSPGGRGHEQYF

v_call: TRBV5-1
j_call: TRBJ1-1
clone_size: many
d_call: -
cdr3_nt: TGCGCCAGCAGCTTGGTTCCAGGGACTAACACTGAAGCTTTCTTT
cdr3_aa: CASSLVPGTNTEAFF

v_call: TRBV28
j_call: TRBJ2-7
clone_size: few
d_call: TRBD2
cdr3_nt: TGTGCCTGTAGCGGGCCAACCTACGAGCAGTACTTC
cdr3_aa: CACSGPTYEQYF

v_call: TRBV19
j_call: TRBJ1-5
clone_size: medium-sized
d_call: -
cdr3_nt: TGTGCCAGTAGTGTACTAGATGGGAATCAGCCCCAGCATTTT
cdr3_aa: CASSVLDGNQPQHF

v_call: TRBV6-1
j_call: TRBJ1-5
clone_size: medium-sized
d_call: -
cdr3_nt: TGTGCCAGCAGAACTTCGGGGGGTCAGCCCCAGCATTTT
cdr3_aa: CASRTSGGQPQHF

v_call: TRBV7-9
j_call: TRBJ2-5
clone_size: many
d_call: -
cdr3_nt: TGTGCCAGCAGCTTATCGGGACTCACTACCACCCAGTACTTC
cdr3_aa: CASSLSGLTTTQYF

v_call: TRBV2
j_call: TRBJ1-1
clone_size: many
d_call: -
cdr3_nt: TGTGCCAGCTGGAGAAAGACAGAGAACACTGAAGCTTTCTTT
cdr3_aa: CASWRKTENTEAFF

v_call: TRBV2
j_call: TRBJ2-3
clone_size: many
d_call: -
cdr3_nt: TGTGCCAGCAGGAGGGACACCCTTCGGGCAGATACGCAGTATTTT
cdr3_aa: CASRRDTLRADTQYF

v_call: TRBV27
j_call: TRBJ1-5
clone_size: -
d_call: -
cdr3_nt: TGTGCCAGCCAACCCGACTATGCGGGCAATCAGCCTCAGCATTTT
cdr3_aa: CASQPDYAGNQPQHF

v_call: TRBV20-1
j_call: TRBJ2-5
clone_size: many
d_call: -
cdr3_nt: TGCAGTGCTGTACAGGGAAATCAAGAGACCCAGTACTTC
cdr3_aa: CSAVQGNQETQYF

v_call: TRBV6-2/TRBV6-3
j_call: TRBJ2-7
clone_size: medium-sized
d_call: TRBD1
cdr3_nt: TGTGCCAGCAGTTACGACAGGGCCTACGAGCAGTACTTC
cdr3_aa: CASSYDRAYEQYF

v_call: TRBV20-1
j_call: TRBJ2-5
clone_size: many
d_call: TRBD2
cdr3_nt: TGCAGTGCTAGAGTCATAGGGATAGCGGGGGGGCGGGAGACCCAGTACTTC
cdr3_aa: CSARVIGIAGGRETQYF

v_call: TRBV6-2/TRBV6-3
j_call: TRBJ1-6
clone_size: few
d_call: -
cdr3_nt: TGTGCCAGCAGTATTTGGAATTCACCCCTCCACTTT
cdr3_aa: CASSIWNSPLHF

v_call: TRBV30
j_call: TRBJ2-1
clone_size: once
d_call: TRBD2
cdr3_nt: TGTGCCTGGAGTGTAAGGCGTAGTGGACTAGCGGGAAATGAGCAGTTCTTC
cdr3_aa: CAWSVRRSGLAGNEQFF

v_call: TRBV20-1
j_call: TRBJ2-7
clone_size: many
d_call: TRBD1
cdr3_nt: TGCAGTGCCTCCCAACTCACGGGACAGGCCTACGAGCAGTACTTC
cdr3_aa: CSASQLTGQAYEQYF

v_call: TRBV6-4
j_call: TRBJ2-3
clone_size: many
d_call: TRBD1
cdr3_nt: TGTGCCAGCAGCCCAGATCCCTGGACAGGGCAAGATACGCAGTATTTT
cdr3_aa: CASSPDPWTGQDTQYF

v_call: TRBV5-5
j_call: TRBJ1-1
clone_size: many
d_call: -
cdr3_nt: TGTGCCAGCAGCTTGCATCAGATGAACACTGAAGCTTTCTTT
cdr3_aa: CASSLHQMNTEAFF

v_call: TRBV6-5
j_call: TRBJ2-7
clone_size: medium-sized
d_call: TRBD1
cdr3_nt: TGTGCCAGCAGTTACAAGGGCCAGGGGGCTAGGTACGAGCAGTACTTC
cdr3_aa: CASSYKGQGARYEQYF

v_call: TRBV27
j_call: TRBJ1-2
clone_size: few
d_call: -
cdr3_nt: TGTGCCAGCAGGGGCGACAGCCTACTGCGCGGCGGATACACCTTC
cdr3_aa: CASRGDSLLRGGYTF

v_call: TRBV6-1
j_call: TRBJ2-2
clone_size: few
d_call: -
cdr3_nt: TGTGCCAGCAGTGAAGGGGAGGACACCGGGGAGCTGTTTTTT
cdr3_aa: CASSEGEDTGELFF

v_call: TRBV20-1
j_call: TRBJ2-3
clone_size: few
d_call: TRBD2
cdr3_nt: TGCAGTCTCAGCGGGAGTACCTACGAGCAGTATTTT
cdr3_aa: CSLSGSTYEQYF

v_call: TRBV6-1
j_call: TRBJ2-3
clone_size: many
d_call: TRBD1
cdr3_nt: TGTGCCAGCACCCGGACAGGGGGCGTAGATACGCAGTATTTT
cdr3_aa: CASTRTGGVDTQYF

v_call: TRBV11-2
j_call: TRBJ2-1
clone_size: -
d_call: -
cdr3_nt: TGTGCCAGCAGCTTAGATCAGGGAGGAGAGACCAAGTTCTTC
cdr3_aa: CASSLDQGGETKFF